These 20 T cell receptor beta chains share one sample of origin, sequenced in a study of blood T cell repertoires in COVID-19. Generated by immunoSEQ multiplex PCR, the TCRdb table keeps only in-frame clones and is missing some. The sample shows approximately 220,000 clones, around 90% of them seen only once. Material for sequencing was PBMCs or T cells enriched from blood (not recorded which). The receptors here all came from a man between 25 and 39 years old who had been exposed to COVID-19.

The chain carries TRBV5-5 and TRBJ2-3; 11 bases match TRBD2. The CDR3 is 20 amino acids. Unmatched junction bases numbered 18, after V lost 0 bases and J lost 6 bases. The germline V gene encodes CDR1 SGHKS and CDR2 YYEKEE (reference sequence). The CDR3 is CASSLVVSGGAERRGDTQYF. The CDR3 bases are TGTGCCAGCAGCTTGGTTGTTAGCGGGGGGGCGGAGCGACGGGGCGATACGCAGTATTTT.

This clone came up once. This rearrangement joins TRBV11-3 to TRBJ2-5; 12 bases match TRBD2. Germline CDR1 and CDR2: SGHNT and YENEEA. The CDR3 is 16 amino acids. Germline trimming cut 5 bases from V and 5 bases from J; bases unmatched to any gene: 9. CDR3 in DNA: TGTGCCAGCAGCACCCCTAGCGGGGGGGCCGGGGAGACCCAGTACTTC. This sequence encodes CASSTPSGGAGETQYF.

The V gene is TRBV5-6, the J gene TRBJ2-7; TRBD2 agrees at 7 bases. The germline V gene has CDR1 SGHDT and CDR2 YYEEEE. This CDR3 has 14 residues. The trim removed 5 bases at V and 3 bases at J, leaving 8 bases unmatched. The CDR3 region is CASSSERGFYEQYF. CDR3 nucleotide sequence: TGTGCCAGCAGTTCGGAGCGGGGATTCTACGAGCAGTACTTC.

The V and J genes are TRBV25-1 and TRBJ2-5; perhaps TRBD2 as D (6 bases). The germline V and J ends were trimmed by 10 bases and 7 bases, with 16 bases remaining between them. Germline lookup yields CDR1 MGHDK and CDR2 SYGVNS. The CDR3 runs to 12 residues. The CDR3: CATGGRYGTQYF. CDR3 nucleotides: TGTGCCACCGGGGGTCGGTATGGGACCCAGTACTTC.

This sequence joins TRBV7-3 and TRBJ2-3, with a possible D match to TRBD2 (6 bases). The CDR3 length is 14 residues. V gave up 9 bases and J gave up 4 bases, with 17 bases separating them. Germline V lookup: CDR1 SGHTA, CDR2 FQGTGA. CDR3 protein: CASSQRATADTQYF. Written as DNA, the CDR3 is TGTGCCAGTAGTCAGCGGGCCACGGCAGATACGCAGTATTTT.

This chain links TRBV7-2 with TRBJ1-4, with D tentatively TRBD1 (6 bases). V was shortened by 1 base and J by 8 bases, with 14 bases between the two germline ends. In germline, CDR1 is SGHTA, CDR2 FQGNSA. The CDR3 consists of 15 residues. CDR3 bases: TGTGCCAGCAGCTTAGTAGCTACGGGACAAGAAAAACTGTTTTTT. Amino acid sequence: CASSLVATGQEKLFF.

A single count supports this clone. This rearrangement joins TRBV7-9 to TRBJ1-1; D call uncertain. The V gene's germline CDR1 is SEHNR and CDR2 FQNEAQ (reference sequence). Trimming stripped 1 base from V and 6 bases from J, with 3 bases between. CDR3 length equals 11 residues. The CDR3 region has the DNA TGTGCCAGCAGCTTAGTCTCTGAAGCTTTCTTT. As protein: CASSLVSEAFF. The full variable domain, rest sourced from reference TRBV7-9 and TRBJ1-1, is DTGVSQNPRHKITKRGQNVTFRCDPISEHNRLYWYRQTLGQGPEFLTYFQNEAQLEKSRLLSDRFSAERPKGSFSTLEIQRTEQGDSAMYLCASSLVSEAFFGQGTRLTVV.

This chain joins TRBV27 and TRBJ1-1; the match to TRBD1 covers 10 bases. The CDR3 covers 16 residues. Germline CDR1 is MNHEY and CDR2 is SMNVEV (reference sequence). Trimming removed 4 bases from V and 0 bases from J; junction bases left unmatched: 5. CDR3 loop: CASSSGTGVMNTEAFF. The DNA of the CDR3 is TGTGCCAGCAGTTCAGGGACAGGGGTTATGAACACTGAAGCTTTCTTT.

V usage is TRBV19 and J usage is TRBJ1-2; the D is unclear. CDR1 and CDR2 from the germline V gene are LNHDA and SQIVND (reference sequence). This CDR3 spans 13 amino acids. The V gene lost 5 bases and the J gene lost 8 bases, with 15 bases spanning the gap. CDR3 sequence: CASSATRRLGYTF. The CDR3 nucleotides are TGTGCCAGTAGTGCGACAAGGAGGCTCGGCTACACCTTC. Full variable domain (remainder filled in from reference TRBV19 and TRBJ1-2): DGGITQSPKYLFRKEGQNVTLSCEQNLNHDAMYWYRQDPGQGLRLIYYSQIVNDFQKGDIAEGYSVSREKKESFPLTVTSAQKNPTAFYLCASSATRRLGYTFGSGTRLTVV.

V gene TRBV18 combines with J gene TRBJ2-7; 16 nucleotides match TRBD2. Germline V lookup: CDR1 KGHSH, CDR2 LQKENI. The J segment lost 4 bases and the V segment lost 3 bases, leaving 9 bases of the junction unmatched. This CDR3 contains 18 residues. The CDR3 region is CASSPAGTSGGARYEQYF. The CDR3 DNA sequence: TGTGCCAGCTCACCTGCCGGGACTAGCGGGGGGGCCAGATACGAGCAGTACTTC.

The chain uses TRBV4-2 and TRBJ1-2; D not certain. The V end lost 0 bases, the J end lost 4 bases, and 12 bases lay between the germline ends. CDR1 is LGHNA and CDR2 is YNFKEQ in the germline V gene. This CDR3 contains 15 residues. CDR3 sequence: CASSQDSVSLYGYTF. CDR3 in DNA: TGTGCCAGCAGCCAAGATTCGGTCTCCCTCTATGGCTACACCTTC.

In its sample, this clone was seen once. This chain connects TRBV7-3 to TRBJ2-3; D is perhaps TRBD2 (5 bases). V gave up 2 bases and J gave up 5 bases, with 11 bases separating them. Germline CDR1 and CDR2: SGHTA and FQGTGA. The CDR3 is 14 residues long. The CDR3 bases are TGTGCCAGCAGCTTAGCGGGCTTTGGAGATACGCAGTATTTT. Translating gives CASSLAGFGDTQYF.

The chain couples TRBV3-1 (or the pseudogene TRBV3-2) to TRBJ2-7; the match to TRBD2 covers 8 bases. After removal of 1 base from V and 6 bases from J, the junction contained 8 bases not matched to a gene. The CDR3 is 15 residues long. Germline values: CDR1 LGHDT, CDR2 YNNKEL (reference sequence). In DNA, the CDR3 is TGTGCCAGCAGCCAAGGACTCGGGGGGGCGGTCGAGCAGTACTTC. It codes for CASSQGLGGAVEQYF.

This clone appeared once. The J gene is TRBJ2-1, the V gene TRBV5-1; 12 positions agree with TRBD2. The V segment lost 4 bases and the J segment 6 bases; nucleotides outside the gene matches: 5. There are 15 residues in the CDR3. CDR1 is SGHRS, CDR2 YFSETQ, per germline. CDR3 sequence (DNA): TGCGCCAGCAGCCCCCTAGCGGGGGGGCTCAATGAGCAGTTCTTC. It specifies CASSPLAGGLNEQFF.

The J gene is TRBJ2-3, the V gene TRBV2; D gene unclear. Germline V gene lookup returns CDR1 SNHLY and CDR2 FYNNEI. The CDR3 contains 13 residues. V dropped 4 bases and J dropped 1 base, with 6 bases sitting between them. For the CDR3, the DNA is TGTGCCAGCAGTGTTGGGCGCACAGATACGCAGTATTTT. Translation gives CASSVGRTDTQYF.

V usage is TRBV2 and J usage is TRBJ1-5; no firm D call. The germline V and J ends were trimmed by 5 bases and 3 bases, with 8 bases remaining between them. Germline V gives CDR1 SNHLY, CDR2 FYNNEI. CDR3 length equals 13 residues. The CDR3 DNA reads TGTGCCAGCAGTACAGAAAACAATCAGCCCCAGCATTTT. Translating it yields CASSTENNQPQHF. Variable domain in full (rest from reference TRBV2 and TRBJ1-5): EPEVTQTPSHQVTQMGQEVILRCVPISNHLYFYWYRQILGQKVEFLVSFYNNEISEKSEIFDDQFSVERPDGSNFTLKIRSTKLEDSAMYFCASSTENNQPQHFGDGTRLSIL.

CDR3 DNA: TGTGCCAGCAGCAGTCAGACAGGGGAGGGAGCCGAGCAGTACTTC. As protein: CASSSQTGEGAEQYF. The chain is built from TRBV14 and TRBJ2-7; D is possibly TRBD1 (8 bases). Germline CDR1 SGHDN, CDR2 FVKESK. Trimming stripped 5 bases from V and 6 bases from J, with 20 bases between. The CDR3 is made up of 15 amino acids.

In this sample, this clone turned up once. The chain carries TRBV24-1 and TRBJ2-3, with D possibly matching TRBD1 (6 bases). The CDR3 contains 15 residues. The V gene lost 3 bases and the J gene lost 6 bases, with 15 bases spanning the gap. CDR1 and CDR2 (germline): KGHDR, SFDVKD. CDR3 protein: CATSDPDWDMDTQYF. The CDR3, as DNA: TGTGCCACCAGTGATCCGGATTGGGACATGGATACGCAGTATTTT.

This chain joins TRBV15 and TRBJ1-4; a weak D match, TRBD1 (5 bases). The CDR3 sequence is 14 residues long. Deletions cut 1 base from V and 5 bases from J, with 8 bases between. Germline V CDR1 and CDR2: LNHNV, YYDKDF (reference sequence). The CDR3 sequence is CATSRGQPNEKLFF. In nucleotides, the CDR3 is TGTGCCACCAGCAGAGGACAGCCGAATGAAAAACTGTTTTTT.

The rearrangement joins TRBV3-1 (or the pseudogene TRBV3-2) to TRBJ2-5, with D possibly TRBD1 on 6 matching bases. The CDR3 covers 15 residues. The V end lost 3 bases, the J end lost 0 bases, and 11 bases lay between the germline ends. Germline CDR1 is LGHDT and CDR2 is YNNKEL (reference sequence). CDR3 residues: CASSHRDTNQETQYF. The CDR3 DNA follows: TGTGCCAGCAGCCACCGGGACACCAACCAAGAGACCCAGTACTTC.